The next 11 T cell receptor beta chains were all read from a single sample in a study of CD8 T cells in Susac syndrome. RNA totalling roughly 0.45 to 1 ug underwent reverse transcription with random hexamers. MiXCR, applied by TCRdb to the immunoSEQ multiplex PCR reads, yields one record per CDR3 protein. This table has a few hundred thousand distinct CDR3 sequences, more than 80% appearing once. Sequenced input: CD8+ T cells from PBMCs. These receptors were collected from a human donor with multiple sclerosis.

V usage is TRBV10-3 and J usage is TRBJ2-4; possibly TRBD1 for D (5 bases). The CDR3 length is 16 residues. Trimming stripped 0 bases from V and 0 bases from J, with 9 bases between. Germline V gives CDR1 ENHRY, CDR2 SYGVKD. The CDR3 loop reads CAISESTDIAKNIQYF. CDR3 coding DNA: TGTGCCATCAGTGAGTCGACAGACATAGCCAAAAACATTCAGTACTTC.

The J gene is TRBJ1-1, the V gene TRBV4-1; 8 bases fit TRBD1. The V segment lost 4 bases and the J segment 3 bases; nucleotides outside the gene matches: 4. This CDR3 comprises 14 residues. Germline V CDR1 and CDR2: MGHRA, YSYEKL. The CDR3 region has the DNA TGCGCCAGCAGCCTCCCAGGGGGCGACACTGAAGCTTTCTTT. Encoded protein: CASSLPGGDTEAFF.

In this sample, this clonotype turned up a few times. The rearrangement uses TRBV4-1 and TRBJ2-7; 7 bases map to TRBD2. The germline V gene has CDR1 MGHRA and CDR2 YSYEKL. The CDR3 sequence is 16 residues long. With V trimmed by 0 bases and J by 2 bases, 7 bases remained unmatched. The CDR3 spells CASSQESSGYTYEQYF. In nucleotides, the CDR3 is TGCGCCAGCAGCCAAGAATCTAGCGGATATACCTACGAGCAGTACTTC.

V and J are TRBV28 and TRBJ2-7; D tentatively fits TRBD1 or TRBD2 (5 bases each). V lost 3 bases and J 3 bases, leaving 12 bases between the germline ends. This CDR3 contains 14 residues. Looked up from germline, CDR1 is MDHEN and CDR2 is SYDVKM. CDR3 loop: CASSLPGSGYEQYF. The CDR3 DNA sequence: TGTGCCAGCAGTTTGCCAGGGAGCGGCTACGAGCAGTACTTC.

This sequence joins TRBV2 and TRBJ2-7, with D perhaps TRBD2 (6 bases). The length of the CDR3 is 16 residues. V lost 3 bases to trimming and J lost 3 bases, with 18 bases between them. Germline CDR1 is SNHLY and CDR2 is FYNNEI. This CDR3 is CASSDPYKTGDYEQYF. Written as DNA, the CDR3 is TGTGCCAGCAGTGACCCCTATAAGACGGGGGACTACGAGCAGTACTTC. The full variable domain, with the rest looked up from reference TRBV2 and TRBJ2-7, is EPEVTQTPSHQVTQMGQEVILRCVPISNHLYFYWYRQILGQKVEFLVSFYNNEISEKSEIFDDQFSVERPDGSNFTLKIRSTKLEDSAMYFCASSDPYKTGDYEQYFGPGTRLTVT.

The CDR3 here is CASSSLRGPVETQYF. The CDR3 region has the DNA TGTGCCAGCAGTTCTCTCCGGGGTCCGGTGGAGACCCAGTACTTC. This rearrangement joins TRBV27 to TRBJ2-5; a possible D gene is TRBD2 (5 bases). The CDR3 spans 15 residues. V was pared by 4 bases and J by 5 bases, with 17 bases between. Germline CDR1 is MNHEY and CDR2 is SMNVEV (reference sequence).

This chain connects TRBV5-1 to TRBJ2-2; possibly TRBD1 or TRBD2 for D (5 bases each). V dropped 4 bases and J dropped 0 bases, with 19 bases sitting between them. This CDR3 has 18 residues. The germline CDR1 and CDR2 sequences are SGHRS and YFSETQ. The chain's CDR3 is CASSAEGGGESNTGELFF. The CDR3 nucleotides read TGCGCCAGCAGCGCCGAGGGTGGGGGAGAGTCGAACACCGGGGAGCTGTTTTTT.

This clonotype appeared once. This chain connects TRBV6-1 to TRBJ1-2, with D maybe TRBD1 (5 bases). Trimming removed 7 bases from V and 0 bases from J, with 21 bases in between. Germline V gene data show CDR1 as MNHNS and CDR2 as SASEGT. The CDR3 has 17 residues. The DNA for the CDR3 is TGTGCCAGCACCATCGATCTCGACAGTACAGCTAACTATGGCTACACCTTC. It yields the protein CASTIDLDSTANYGYTF.

This clonotype has only one observation. V usage is TRBV29-1 and J usage is TRBJ2-6; D gene uncertain. Germline V gene data show CDR1 as SQVTM and CDR2 as ANQGSEA. V gave up 0 bases and J gave up 1 base, with 16 bases separating them. CDR3 size: 18 residues. CDR3 sequence: CSVEDWAPDRSGANVLTF. The DNA of the CDR3 is TGCAGCGTTGAAGATTGGGCGCCGGATCGTTCTGGGGCCAACGTCCTGACTTTC.

About this clonotype: An end of the junction does not agree with germline; a read error may underlie this. The CDR3 sequence: CAGSLAESDTQYF. CDR3 nucleotide sequence: TGCGCCGGCAGCTTGGCCGAGTCCGATACGCAGTATTTT. The rearrangement links TRBV5-1 to TRBJ2-3, with D unresolved. Germline V gene lookup returns CDR1 SGHRS and CDR2 YFSETQ. This CDR3 spans 13 amino acids.

V is TRBV5-5 and J is TRBJ2-7; 9 bases line up with TRBD1. Germline lookup yields CDR1 SGHKS and CDR2 YYEKEE (reference sequence). This CDR3 contains 17 residues. V dropped 3 bases and J dropped 5; count of bases not matched to a gene: 15. DNA of the CDR3: TGTGCCAGCAGCTCACAGGGACAGGGTACCTTTAAGAACGAGCAGTACTTC. Residues: CASSSQGQGTFKNEQYF.